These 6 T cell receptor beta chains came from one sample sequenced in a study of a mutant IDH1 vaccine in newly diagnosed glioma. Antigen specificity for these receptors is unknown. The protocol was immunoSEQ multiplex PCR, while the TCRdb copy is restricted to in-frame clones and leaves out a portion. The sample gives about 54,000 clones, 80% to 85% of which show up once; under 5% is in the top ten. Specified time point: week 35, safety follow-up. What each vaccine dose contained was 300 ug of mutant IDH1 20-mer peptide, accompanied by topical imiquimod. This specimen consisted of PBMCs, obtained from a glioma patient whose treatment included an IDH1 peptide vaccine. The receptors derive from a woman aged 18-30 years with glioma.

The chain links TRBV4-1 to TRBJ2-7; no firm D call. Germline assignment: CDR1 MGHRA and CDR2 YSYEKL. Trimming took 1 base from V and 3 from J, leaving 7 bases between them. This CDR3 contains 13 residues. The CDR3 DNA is TGCGCCAGCAGCCAAGGAGTCCTCTACGAGCAGTACTTC. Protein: CASSQGVLYEQYF.

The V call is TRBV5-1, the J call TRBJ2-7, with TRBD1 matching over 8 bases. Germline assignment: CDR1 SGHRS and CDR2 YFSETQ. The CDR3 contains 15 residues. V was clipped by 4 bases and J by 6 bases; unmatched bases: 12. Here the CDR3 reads CASSLAGTGLIEQYF. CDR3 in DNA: TGCGCCAGCAGCCTGGCCGGGACAGGATTAATCGAGCAGTACTTC.

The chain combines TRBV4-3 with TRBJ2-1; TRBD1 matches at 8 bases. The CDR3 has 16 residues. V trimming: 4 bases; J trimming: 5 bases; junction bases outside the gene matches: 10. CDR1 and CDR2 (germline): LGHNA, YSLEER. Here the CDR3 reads CASSLGQGIFHNEQFF. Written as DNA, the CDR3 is TGCGCCAGCAGCCTCGGACAGGGTATCTTCCACAATGAGCAGTTCTTC.

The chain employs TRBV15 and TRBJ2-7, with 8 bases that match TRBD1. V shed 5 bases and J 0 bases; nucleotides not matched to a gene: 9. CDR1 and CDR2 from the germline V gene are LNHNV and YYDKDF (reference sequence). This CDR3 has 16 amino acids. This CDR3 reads CATSPRTGQSSYEQYF. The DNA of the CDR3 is TGTGCCACCAGCCCCCGGACAGGGCAAAGCTCCTACGAGCAGTACTTC.

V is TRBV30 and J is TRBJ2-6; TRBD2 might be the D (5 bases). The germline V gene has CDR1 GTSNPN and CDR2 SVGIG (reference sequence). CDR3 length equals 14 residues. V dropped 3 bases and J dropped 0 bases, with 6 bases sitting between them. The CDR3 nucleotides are TGTGCCTGGAGCCGGGACTCTGGGGCCAACGTCCTGACTTTC. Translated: CAWSRDSGANVLTF.

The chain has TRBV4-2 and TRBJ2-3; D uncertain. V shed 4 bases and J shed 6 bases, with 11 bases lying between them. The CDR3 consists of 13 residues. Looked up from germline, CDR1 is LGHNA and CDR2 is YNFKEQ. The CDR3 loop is CASSRLESDTQYF. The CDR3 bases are TGTGCCAGCAGCCGGTTGGAATCGGATACGCAGTATTTT.